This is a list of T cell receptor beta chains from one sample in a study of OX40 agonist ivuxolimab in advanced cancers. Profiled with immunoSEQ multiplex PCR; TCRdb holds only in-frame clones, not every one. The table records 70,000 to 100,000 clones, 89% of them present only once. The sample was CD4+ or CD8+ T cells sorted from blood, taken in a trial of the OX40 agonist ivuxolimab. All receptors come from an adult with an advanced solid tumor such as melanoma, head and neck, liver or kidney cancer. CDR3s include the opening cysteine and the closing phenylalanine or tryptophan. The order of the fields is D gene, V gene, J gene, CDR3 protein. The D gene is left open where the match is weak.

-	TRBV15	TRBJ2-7	CATSRDLADSTYEQYF
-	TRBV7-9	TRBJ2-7	CASSLGAGNYEQYF
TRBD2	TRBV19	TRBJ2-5	CASSPLAGAQETQYF
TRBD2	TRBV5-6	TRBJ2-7	CASSLGASGMYEQYF
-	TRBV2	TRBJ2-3	CASMFTTSTDTQYF
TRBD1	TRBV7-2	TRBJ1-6	CASSLDRRSSYNSPLHF
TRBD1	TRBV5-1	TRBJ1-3	CASSSQGAGNTIYF
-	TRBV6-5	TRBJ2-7	CASLGRGNEQYF
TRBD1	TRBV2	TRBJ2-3	CAKRDQGDADTQYF
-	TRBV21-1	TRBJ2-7	CASPAGPWGHYEQYF
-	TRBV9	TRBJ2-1	CASSVDAPGPREQFF
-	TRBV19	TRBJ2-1	CASSYSLHKARNEQFF
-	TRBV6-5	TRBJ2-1	CASSFSRQAKNEQFF
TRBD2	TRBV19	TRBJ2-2	CASTTSGINTGELFF
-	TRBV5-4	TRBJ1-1	CASSHRTENTEAFF
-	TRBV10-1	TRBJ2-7	CASSDPGGYEQYF
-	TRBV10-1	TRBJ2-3	CASSAAAGVQDTQYF
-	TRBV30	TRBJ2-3	CAWTPASDTQYF
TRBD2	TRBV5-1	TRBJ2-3	CASSFSGSTDTQYF
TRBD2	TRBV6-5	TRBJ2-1	CASSSTTSGHNEQFF
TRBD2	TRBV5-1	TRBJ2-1	CASSAGLGSSYNEQFF
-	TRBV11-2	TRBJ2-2	CASSGRDGTGELFF
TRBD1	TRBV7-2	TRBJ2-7	CASRPGTGAGEQYF
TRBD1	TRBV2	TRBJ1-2	CASRDRLWDYGYTF
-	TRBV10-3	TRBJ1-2	CAISQDDYGYTF
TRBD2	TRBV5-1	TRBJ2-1	CASSVGGLAGGPHEQFF
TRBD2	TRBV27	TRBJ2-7	CASGERTSGVSYEQYF
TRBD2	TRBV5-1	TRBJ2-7	CASSLGLADYEQYF
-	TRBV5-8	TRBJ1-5	CASSLVHSNQPQHF
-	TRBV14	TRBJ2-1	CASSHETLDSYLSYNEQFF
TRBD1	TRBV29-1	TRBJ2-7	CSVEGTGAHEQYF
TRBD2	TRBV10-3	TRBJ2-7	CAISDGTSDYEQYF
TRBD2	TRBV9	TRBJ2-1	CASSPGGTENNEQFF
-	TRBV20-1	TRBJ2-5	CSARTELTQYF
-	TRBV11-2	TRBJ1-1	CASSPQQGLGTEAFF
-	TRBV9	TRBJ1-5	CASSVGRDSNQPQHF
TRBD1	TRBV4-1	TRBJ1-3	CASSQHQGQGNTIYF
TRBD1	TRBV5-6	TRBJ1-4	CASSPQGATTNEKLFF
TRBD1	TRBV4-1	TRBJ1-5	CASSQDPGQPNQPQHF
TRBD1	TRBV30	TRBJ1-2	CAWSKQGWGGYTF